Each of the 9 T cell receptor beta chains below was sequenced from the same sample in a study of ipilimumab plus nivolumab after autologous stem cell transplantation. Clones were sequenced by immunoSEQ multiplex PCR, and TCRdb holds only the in-frame ones, with some missing. The sample shows 43,000 or so clones, roughly 90% of them seen only once. Material: PBMCs, obtained in a trial of ipilimumab plus nivolumab as post-transplant consolidation. These receptors originate from a male donor with multiple myeloma.

This clone was observed a single time. The chain carries TRBV5-6 and TRBJ1-5, with 10 positions matching TRBD1. In germline, CDR1 is SGHDT, CDR2 YYEEEE. The trim removed 3 bases at V and 2 bases at J, leaving 8 bases unmatched. The CDR3 length is 17 residues. The CDR3 loop reads CASSSSDRGFGNQPQHF. CDR3 DNA sequence: TGTGCCAGCAGCTCTTCGGACAGGGGGTTTGGCAATCAGCCCCAGCATTTT.

The rearrangement links TRBV10-1 to TRBJ1-4; TRBD1 agrees at 7 bases. This CDR3 spans 14 amino acids. CDR1 and CDR2 from the germline V gene are WNHNN and SYGVQD (reference sequence). The trim removed 0 bases at V and 7 bases at J, leaving 2 bases unmatched. CDR3 region: CASSESGQLEKLFF. CDR3 DNA sequence: TGCGCCAGCAGTGAGTCGGGACAGCTTGAAAAACTGTTTTTT.

This chain links TRBV27 with TRBJ2-5, with 9 bases matching TRBD1. This CDR3 contains 18 residues. The germline gives CDR1 MNHEY, CDR2 SMNVEV (reference sequence). The V gene end was trimmed by 3 bases and the J gene end by 5 bases; junction bases not matched to a gene: 16. The CDR3 loop reads CASSLGGGQGSMRETQYF. The CDR3 region has the DNA TGTGCCAGCAGTTTGGGAGGAGGACAGGGGTCGATGAGGGAGACCCAGTACTTC.

This clone came up once. The chain has TRBV27 and TRBJ2-7; D may correspond to TRBD1 or TRBD2 (5 bases each). V was trimmed by 4 bases and J by 5 bases, leaving 18 bases between them. The germline CDR1 and CDR2 sequences are MNHEY and SMNVEV (reference sequence). The CDR3 is 15 amino acids. The CDR3 DNA reads as TGTGCCAGCAGTTCACCGGGACCAAAGACGAACGAGCAGTACTTC. Translation: CASSSPGPKTNEQYF.

The chain employs TRBV19 and TRBJ2-1; D assignment may be TRBD1 or TRBD2 (5 bases each). The V gene's germline CDR1 is LNHDA and CDR2 SQIVND (reference sequence). Trimming stripped 7 bases from V and 9 bases from J, with 13 bases between. The CDR3 has 12 amino acids. The CDR3 nucleotides are TGTGCCAGTACCGGGACGGGGAGTGAGCAGTTCTTC. Translated, it gives CASTGTGSEQFF.

The rearrangement uses TRBV28 and TRBJ1-5; D call uncertain. CDR1 is MDHEN, CDR2 SYDVKM, per germline. This CDR3 has 14 residues. Trimming shortened V by 10 bases and J by 0 bases, and 13 bases separated the two germline ends. The CDR3: CATKKGYSNQPQHF. The CDR3 nucleotides are TGTGCCACCAAAAAGGGATATAGCAATCAGCCCCAGCATTTT.

The chain employs TRBV19 and TRBJ1-4, with TRBD1 as a possible D gene (5 bases). Trimming stripped 4 bases from V and 7 bases from J, with 22 bases between. The germline V gene encodes CDR1 LNHDA and CDR2 SQIVND (reference sequence). The CDR3 runs to 17 residues. This chain's CDR3 is CASSSRAGSARGEKLFF. Written as DNA, the CDR3 is TGTGCCAGTAGTAGTCGGGCAGGTTCGGCGAGGGGTGAAAAACTGTTTTTT.

This chain links TRBV4-1 with TRBJ2-7; D is possibly TRBD1 (6 bases). V was pared by 4 bases and J by 0 bases, with 16 bases between. CDR1 is MGHRA and CDR2 is YSYEKL in the germline V gene. There are 16 residues in the CDR3. The CDR3 nucleotides read TGCGCCAGCAGCCGAGACTCCGGGACACGCTCCTACGAGCAGTACTTC. Amino acids: CASSRDSGTRSYEQYF.

This chain uses TRBV19 with TRBJ2-5; TRBD1 matches at 8 bases. V was pared by 6 bases and J by 4 bases, with 7 bases of the junction left unmatched. Germline V gives CDR1 LNHDA, CDR2 SQIVND (reference sequence). The CDR3 loop spans 14 amino acids. The CDR3, as DNA: TGTGCCAGTAGCCCTTCTACAGGGGGAGAGACCCAGTACTTC. It codes for CASSPSTGGETQYF. Together with reference TRBV19 and TRBJ2-5, the CDR3 gives the full variable domain: DGGITQSPKYLFRKEGQNVTLSCEQNLNHDAMYWYRQDPGQGLRLIYYSQIVNDFQKGDIAEGYSVSREKKESFPLTVTSAQKNPTAFYLCASSPSTGGETQYFGPGTRLLVL.